The rows below give T cell receptor beta chains drawn from one sample of a study of T cells in Graves' hyperthyroidism and ophthalmopathy. From the multiplex PCR reads, TCRdb called clonotypes with MiXCR, one entry per CDR3 protein. Here the sample spans about 200,000 distinct CDR3 sequences, roughly a sixth being singletons. Input material: blood. The receptors derive from a woman in her 50s with Graves' hyperthyroidism. The CDR3 runs from the conserved cysteine through the conserved F or W. The order of the fields is J gene, CDR3 length, clone size, D gene, V gene, CDR3 protein, CDR3 DNA. D genes are given only for firm matches. Not every row has a clone size; where given, it reads once, few, many or a size class.

J gene: TRBJ2-1
CDR3 length: 12
clone size: few
D gene: NA
V gene: TRBV30
CDR3 protein: CAWSKDYNEQFF
CDR3 DNA: TGTGCCTGGAGTAAGGACTACAATGAGCAGTTCTTC

J gene: TRBJ1-1
CDR3 length: 13
clone size: many
D gene: NA
V gene: TRBV24-1
CDR3 protein: CATSDTGRTEAFF
CDR3 DNA: TGTGCCACCAGTGACACGGGGAGGACTGAAGCTTTCTTT

J gene: TRBJ2-3
CDR3 length: 15
clone size: many
D gene: NA
V gene: TRBV30
CDR3 protein: CAWSEGQGLTDTQYF
CDR3 DNA: TGTGCCTGGAGTGAGGGCCAGGGACTCACAGATACGCAGTATTTT

J gene: TRBJ1-2
CDR3 length: 13
clone size: NA
D gene: TRBD1
V gene: TRBV18
CDR3 protein: CASSPGQGWGYTF
CDR3 DNA: TGTGCCAGCTCACCCGGACAGGGCTGGGGCTACACCTTC

J gene: TRBJ2-7
CDR3 length: 15
clone size: many
D gene: TRBD2
V gene: TRBV10-1
CDR3 protein: CASSEKREGLYEQYF
CDR3 DNA: TGCGCCAGCAGTGAGAAGCGGGAGGGCCTGTACGAGCAGTACTTC

J gene: TRBJ1-2
CDR3 length: 16
clone size: few
D gene: NA
V gene: TRBV19
CDR3 protein: CASSTPPGSFGYGYTF
CDR3 DNA: TGTGCCAGTAGTACGCCCCCGGGCAGCTTCGGCTATGGCTACACCTTC

J gene: TRBJ1-1
CDR3 length: 14
clone size: many
D gene: NA
V gene: TRBV27
CDR3 protein: CASSLHQGLSEAFF
CDR3 DNA: TGTGCCAGCAGTTTACATCAGGGGCTGAGTGAAGCTTTCTTT

J gene: TRBJ2-4
CDR3 length: 14
clone size: NA
D gene: NA
V gene: TRBV20-1
CDR3 protein: CSASQQGIENIQYF
CDR3 DNA: TGCAGTGCTAGTCAGCAAGGCATTGAAAACATTCAGTACTTC

J gene: TRBJ1-2
CDR3 length: 17
clone size: few
D gene: TRBD1
V gene: TRBV2
CDR3 protein: CASSSVLQGINPYGYTF
CDR3 DNA: TGTGCCAGCTCATCGGTCTTACAGGGGATCAACCCCTATGGCTACACCTTC

J gene: TRBJ1-5
CDR3 length: 12
clone size: many
D gene: NA
V gene: TRBV10-3
CDR3 protein: CAISESNQPQHF
CDR3 DNA: TGTGCCATCAGTGAGTCGAATCAGCCCCAGCATTTT

J gene: TRBJ2-3
CDR3 length: 14
clone size: few
D gene: TRBD2
V gene: TRBV24-1
CDR3 protein: CATATSGIRDTQYF
CDR3 DNA: TGTGCCACCGCGACTAGCGGGATAAGGGATACGCAGTATTTT

J gene: TRBJ2-7
CDR3 length: 14
clone size: many
D gene: NA
V gene: TRBV6-1
CDR3 protein: CASSYSVTLYEQYF
CDR3 DNA: TGTGCCAGCAGTTACAGCGTTACCCTCTACGAGCAGTACTTC

J gene: TRBJ1-4
CDR3 length: 16
clone size: NA
D gene: TRBD1
V gene: TRBV28
CDR3 protein: CASSHQTGTGNEKLFF
CDR3 DNA: TGTGCCAGCAGCCACCAAACCGGGACAGGGAATGAAAAACTGTTTTTT

J gene: TRBJ1-1
CDR3 length: 14
clone size: few
D gene: NA
V gene: TRBV28
CDR3 protein: CASRFPTDNTEAFF
CDR3 DNA: TGTGCCAGCAGGTTTCCGACTGATAACACTGAAGCTTTCTTT

J gene: TRBJ1-3
CDR3 length: 12
clone size: NA
D gene: NA
V gene: TRBV20-1
CDR3 protein: CSTLHSGNTIYF
CDR3 DNA: TGCAGTACCCTCCACTCTGGAAACACCATATATTTT

J gene: TRBJ1-1
CDR3 length: 17
clone size: many
D gene: TRBD1
V gene: TRBV28
CDR3 protein: CASSQAGTADKNTEAFF
CDR3 DNA: TGTGCCAGCAGCCAGGCCGGGACAGCGGATAAGAACACTGAAGCTTTCTTT

J gene: TRBJ2-1
CDR3 length: 13
clone size: NA
D gene: NA
V gene: TRBV12-3/TRBV12-4
CDR3 protein: CASSRDRIHEQFF
CDR3 DNA: TGTGCCAGCAGTCGTGACAGGATCCATGAGCAGTTCTTC

J gene: TRBJ2-1
CDR3 length: 14
clone size: few
D gene: NA
V gene: TRBV20-1
CDR3 protein: CSASVQARGSGQFF
CDR3 DNA: TGCAGTGCTAGTGTCCAGGCCCGGGGGAGTGGGCAGTTCTTC

J gene: TRBJ2-5
CDR3 length: 13
clone size: many
D gene: NA
V gene: TRBV7-9
CDR3 protein: CASSLLSRETQYF
CDR3 DNA: TGTGCCAGCAGCTTACTGAGTCGTGAGACCCAGTACTTC

J gene: TRBJ2-3
CDR3 length: 15
clone size: many
D gene: NA
V gene: TRBV28
CDR3 protein: CASSKQGRNTDTQYF
CDR3 DNA: TGTGCCAGCAGTAAACAGGGGAGGAACACAGATACGCAGTATTTT

J gene: TRBJ1-2
CDR3 length: 13
clone size: many
D gene: NA
V gene: TRBV6-1
CDR3 protein: CASTPGGDYGYTF
CDR3 DNA: TGTGCCAGCACTCCCGGGGGAGACTATGGCTACACCTTC

J gene: TRBJ1-5
CDR3 length: 15
clone size: many
D gene: NA
V gene: TRBV20-1
CDR3 protein: CSARSGRLSNQPQHF
CDR3 DNA: TGCAGTGCTAGGTCGGGACGGCTTAGCAATCAGCCCCAGCATTTT

J gene: TRBJ2-1
CDR3 length: 11
clone size: many
D gene: TRBD2
V gene: TRBV20-1
CDR3 protein: CSARLAIEQFF
CDR3 DNA: TGCAGTGCCAGACTAGCGATAGAGCAGTTCTTC

J gene: TRBJ1-1
CDR3 length: 12
clone size: few
D gene: TRBD1
V gene: TRBV12-3/TRBV12-4
CDR3 protein: CAGQGASTEAFF
CDR3 DNA: TGTGCCGGACAGGGGGCGAGCACTGAAGCTTTCTTT

J gene: TRBJ2-5
CDR3 length: 15
clone size: NA
D gene: NA
V gene: TRBV20-1
CDR3 protein: CSARDFVGADETQYF
CDR3 DNA: TGCAGTGCTAGAGATTTCGTCGGCGCGGATGAGACCCAGTACTTC

J gene: TRBJ2-7
CDR3 length: 17
clone size: many
D gene: TRBD2
V gene: TRBV11-2
CDR3 protein: CASSLGGRSGGSYEQYF
CDR3 DNA: TGTGCCAGCAGCTTAGGGGGAAGAAGCGGGGGCAGCTACGAGCAGTACTTC

J gene: TRBJ1-2
CDR3 length: 12
clone size: NA
D gene: NA
V gene: TRBV9
CDR3 protein: CASSMSGDGYTF
CDR3 DNA: TGTGCCAGCAGTATGTCGGGGGATGGCTACACCTTC

J gene: TRBJ1-3
CDR3 length: 15
clone size: NA
D gene: TRBD1
V gene: TRBV2
CDR3 protein: CASRGTGLYGSSIYF
CDR3 DNA: TGTGCCAGCAGGGGGACAGGGCTATATGGAAGCTCCATATATTTT

J gene: TRBJ1-5
CDR3 length: 13
clone size: many
D gene: NA
V gene: TRBV30
CDR3 protein: CAWQGGGNQPQHF
CDR3 DNA: TGTGCCTGGCAGGGAGGCGGCAATCAGCCCCAGCATTTT

J gene: TRBJ2-5
CDR3 length: 14
clone size: many
D gene: NA
V gene: TRBV7-9
CDR3 protein: CASSSIKAPQTQYF
CDR3 DNA: TGTGCCAGCAGCTCGATTAAGGCCCCACAGACCCAGTACTTC

J gene: TRBJ2-2
CDR3 length: 12
clone size: many
D gene: NA
V gene: TRBV12-3/TRBV12-4
CDR3 protein: CASRQDSGELFF
CDR3 DNA: TGTGCCAGCAGACAAGATAGCGGGGAGCTGTTTTTT

J gene: TRBJ1-1
CDR3 length: 14
clone size: many
D gene: NA
V gene: TRBV12-3/TRBV12-4
CDR3 protein: CASRTTGGITEAFF
CDR3 DNA: TGTGCCAGCCGTACGACGGGGGGGATCACTGAAGCTTTCTTT

J gene: TRBJ2-3
CDR3 length: 14
clone size: NA
D gene: TRBD2
V gene: TRBV19
CDR3 protein: CASSIISGTDTQYF
CDR3 DNA: TGTGCCAGTAGTATAATTAGCGGGACAGATACGCAGTATTTT

J gene: TRBJ2-3
CDR3 length: 17
clone size: NA
D gene: TRBD2
V gene: TRBV28
CDR3 protein: CASSFEREGLVADTQYF
CDR3 DNA: TGTGCCAGCAGTTTCGAGCGGGAGGGCCTTGTCGCAGATACGCAGTATTTT

J gene: TRBJ2-3
CDR3 length: 12
clone size: many
D gene: TRBD1
V gene: TRBV7-6
CDR3 protein: CASSPTGVTQYF
CDR3 DNA: TGTGCCAGCAGCCCCACAGGGGTGACGCAGTATTTT

J gene: TRBJ1-2
CDR3 length: 15
clone size: NA
D gene: TRBD1
V gene: TRBV29-1
CDR3 protein: CSVFDRAEGIYGYTF
CDR3 DNA: TGCAGCGTTTTCGACAGGGCCGAGGGGATCTATGGCTACACCTTC

J gene: TRBJ2-3
CDR3 length: 15
clone size: many
D gene: TRBD1
V gene: TRBV3-1
CDR3 protein: CASSQRQGYGDTQYF
CDR3 DNA: TGTGCCAGCAGCCAAAGACAGGGGTATGGTGATACGCAGTATTTT

J gene: TRBJ1-1
CDR3 length: 15
clone size: many
D gene: TRBD1
V gene: TRBV2
CDR3 protein: CASSESRTGVTEAFF
CDR3 DNA: TGTGCCAGCAGTGAATCCCGGACAGGGGTCACTGAAGCTTTCTTT

J gene: TRBJ2-7
CDR3 length: 17
clone size: NA
D gene: TRBD1
V gene: TRBV4-1
CDR3 protein: CASSHIGSGTVTYEQYF
CDR3 DNA: TGCGCCAGCAGCCATATAGGGTCGGGGACAGTAACCTACGAGCAGTACTTC

J gene: TRBJ2-1
CDR3 length: 13
clone size: many
D gene: TRBD1
V gene: TRBV20-1
CDR3 protein: CSAYQTGNNEQFF
CDR3 DNA: TGCAGTGCTTACCAGACAGGGAACAATGAGCAGTTCTTC

J gene: TRBJ2-1
CDR3 length: 18
clone size: NA
D gene: TRBD2
V gene: TRBV20-1
CDR3 protein: CSARVLAGEPLSYNEQFF
CDR3 DNA: TGCAGTGCTAGAGTACTAGCGGGAGAGCCCCTTTCCTACAATGAGCAGTTCTTC

J gene: TRBJ2-1
CDR3 length: 19
clone size: few
D gene: TRBD2
V gene: TRBV3-1
CDR3 protein: CASSQEKGSGLSSYNEQFF
CDR3 DNA: TGTGCCAGCAGCCAAGAGAAAGGTAGCGGGTTGAGCTCCTACAATGAGCAGTTCTTC

J gene: TRBJ2-6
CDR3 length: 14
clone size: many
D gene: NA
V gene: TRBV7-3
CDR3 protein: CASSLNTGANVLTF
CDR3 DNA: TGTGCCAGCAGCTTAAATACTGGGGCCAACGTCCTGACTTTC

J gene: TRBJ1-1
CDR3 length: 15
clone size: NA
D gene: NA
V gene: TRBV12-3/TRBV12-4
CDR3 protein: CASSPGVGGGTEAFF
CDR3 DNA: TGTGCCAGCTCCCCCGGTGTGGGTGGGGGCACTGAAGCTTTCTTT

J gene: TRBJ1-5
CDR3 length: 14
clone size: many
D gene: TRBD1
V gene: TRBV12-3/TRBV12-4
CDR3 protein: CASSRRQGGQPQHF
CDR3 DNA: TGTGCCAGCAGCCGTAGACAGGGTGGACAGCCCCAGCATTTT

J gene: TRBJ2-7
CDR3 length: 12
clone size: many
D gene: NA
V gene: TRBV11-2
CDR3 protein: CASVVRVGEQYF
CDR3 DNA: TGTGCCAGCGTAGTACGGGTAGGCGAGCAGTACTTC

J gene: TRBJ2-2
CDR3 length: 15
clone size: many
D gene: NA
V gene: TRBV5-1
CDR3 protein: CASSPIRGNTGELFF
CDR3 DNA: TGCGCCAGCAGCCCAATCAGGGGGAACACCGGGGAGCTGTTTTTT

J gene: TRBJ1-6
CDR3 length: 15
clone size: NA
D gene: TRBD1
V gene: TRBV2
CDR3 protein: CASRGDRVRNSPLHF
CDR3 DNA: TGTGCCAGCAGGGGGGACAGGGTTCGTAATTCACCCCTCCACTTT

J gene: TRBJ1-2
CDR3 length: 15
clone size: NA
D gene: TRBD1
V gene: TRBV9
CDR3 protein: CASNPGGGQSYGYTF
CDR3 DNA: TGTGCCAGCAACCCGGGGGGGGGACAGTCCTATGGCTACACCTTC

J gene: TRBJ2-1
CDR3 length: 13
clone size: many
D gene: NA
V gene: TRBV12-3/TRBV12-4
CDR3 protein: CASSVDSNNEQFF
CDR3 DNA: TGTGCCAGCAGTGTAGACAGTAACAATGAGCAGTTCTTC

J gene: TRBJ2-1
CDR3 length: 16
clone size: few
D gene: TRBD2
V gene: TRBV30
CDR3 protein: CAWSVRGGGKYNEQFF
CDR3 DNA: TGTGCCTGGAGTGTACGGGGCGGGGGAAAGTACAATGAGCAGTTCTTC

J gene: TRBJ1-1
CDR3 length: 16
clone size: NA
D gene: TRBD1
V gene: TRBV28
CDR3 protein: CASSLSPGQGRTEAFF
CDR3 DNA: TGTGCCAGCAGTTTATCACCGGGACAGGGTCGAACTGAAGCTTTCTTT

J gene: TRBJ2-5
CDR3 length: 14
clone size: NA
D gene: TRBD1
V gene: TRBV20-1
CDR3 protein: CSAEGQGASETQYF
CDR3 DNA: TGCAGTGCCGAAGGACAGGGGGCTTCAGAGACCCAGTACTTC

J gene: TRBJ2-7
CDR3 length: 17
clone size: NA
D gene: TRBD1
V gene: TRBV11-2
CDR3 protein: CASSSPPGQGNYNEQYF
CDR3 DNA: TGTGCCAGCAGTTCCCCACCGGGACAGGGGAACTACAATGAGCAGTACTTC

J gene: TRBJ2-2
CDR3 length: 16
clone size: NA
D gene: TRBD2
V gene: TRBV12-3/TRBV12-4
CDR3 protein: CASSRPAGVGTGELFF
CDR3 DNA: TGTGCCAGCAGTCGCCCAGCGGGAGTGGGCACCGGGGAGCTGTTTTTT